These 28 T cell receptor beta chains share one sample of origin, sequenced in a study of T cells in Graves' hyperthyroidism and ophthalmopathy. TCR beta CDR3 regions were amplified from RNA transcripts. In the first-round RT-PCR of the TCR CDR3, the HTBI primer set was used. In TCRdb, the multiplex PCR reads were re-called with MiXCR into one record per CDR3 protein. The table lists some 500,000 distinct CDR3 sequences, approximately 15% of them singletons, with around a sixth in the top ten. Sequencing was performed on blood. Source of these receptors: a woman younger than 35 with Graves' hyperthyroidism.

The CDR3 sequence: CASSVDQISTDTQYF. The CDR3 coding sequence is TGTGCCAGCAGCGTAGACCAAATTAGCACAGATACGCAGTATTTT. The chain uses TRBV7-2 and TRBJ2-3; D gene unclear. Per the germline V gene, CDR1 is SGHTA and CDR2 is FQGNSA. Trimming took off 5 bases at V and 0 bases at J, with 12 bases between the two ends. CDR3 length: 15 residues.

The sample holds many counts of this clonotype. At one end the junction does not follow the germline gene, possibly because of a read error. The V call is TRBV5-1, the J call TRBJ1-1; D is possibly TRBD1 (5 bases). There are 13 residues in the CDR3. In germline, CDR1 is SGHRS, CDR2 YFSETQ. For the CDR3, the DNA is TGTGCCAGCAGTTTATCGGGGGACACTGAAGCTTTCTTT. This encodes CASSLSGDTEAFF.

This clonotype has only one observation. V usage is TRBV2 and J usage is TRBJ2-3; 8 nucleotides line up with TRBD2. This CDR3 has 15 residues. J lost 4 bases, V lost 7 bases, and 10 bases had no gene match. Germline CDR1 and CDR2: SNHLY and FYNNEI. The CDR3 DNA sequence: TGTGCCAGCAATTTAGCGGGGAGGAGGGCAGATACGCAGTATTTT. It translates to CASNLAGRRADTQYF.

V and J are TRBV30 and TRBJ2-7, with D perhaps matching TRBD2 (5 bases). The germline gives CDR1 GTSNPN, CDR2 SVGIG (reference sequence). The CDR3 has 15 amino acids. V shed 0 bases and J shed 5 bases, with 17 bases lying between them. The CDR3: CAWSVLGLVSDEQYF. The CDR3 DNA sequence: TGTGCCTGGAGTGTACTGGGTCTAGTTAGCGACGAGCAGTACTTC.

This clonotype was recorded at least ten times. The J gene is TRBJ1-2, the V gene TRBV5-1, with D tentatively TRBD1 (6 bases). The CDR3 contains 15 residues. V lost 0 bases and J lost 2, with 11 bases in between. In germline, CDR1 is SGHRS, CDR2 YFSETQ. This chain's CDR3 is CASSLAETGNYGYTF. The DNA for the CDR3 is TGCGCCAGCAGCTTGGCCGAGACAGGAAACTATGGCTACACCTTC.

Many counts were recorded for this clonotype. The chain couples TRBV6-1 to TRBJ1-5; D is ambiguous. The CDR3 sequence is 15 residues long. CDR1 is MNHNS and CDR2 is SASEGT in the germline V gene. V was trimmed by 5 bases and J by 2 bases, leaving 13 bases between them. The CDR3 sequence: CASSYSSLGNQPQHF. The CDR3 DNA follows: TGTGCCAGCAGTTACAGCTCACTTGGCAATCAGCCCCAGCATTTT.

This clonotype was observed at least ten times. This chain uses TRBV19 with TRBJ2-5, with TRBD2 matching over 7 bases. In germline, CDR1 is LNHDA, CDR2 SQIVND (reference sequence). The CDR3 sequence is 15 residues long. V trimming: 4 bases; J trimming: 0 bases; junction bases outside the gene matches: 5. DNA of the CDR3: TGTGCCAGTAGTAGGCTAGCGGAGAACCAAGAGACCCAGTACTTC. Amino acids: CASSRLAENQETQYF.

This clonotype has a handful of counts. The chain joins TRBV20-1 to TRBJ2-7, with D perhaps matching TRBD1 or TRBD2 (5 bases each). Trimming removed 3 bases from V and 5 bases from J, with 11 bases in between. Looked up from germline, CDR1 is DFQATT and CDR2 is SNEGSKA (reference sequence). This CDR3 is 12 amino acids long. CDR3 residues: CSASPGRDEQYF. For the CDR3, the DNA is TGCAGTGCTAGTCCAGGGCGGGACGAGCAGTACTTC.

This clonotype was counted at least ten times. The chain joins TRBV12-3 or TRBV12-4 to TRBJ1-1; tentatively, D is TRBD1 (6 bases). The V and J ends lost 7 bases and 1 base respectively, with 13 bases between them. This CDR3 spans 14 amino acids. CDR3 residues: CASNWGGANTEAFF. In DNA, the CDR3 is TGTGCCAGCAATTGGGGGGGGGCGAACACTGAAGCTTTCTTT.

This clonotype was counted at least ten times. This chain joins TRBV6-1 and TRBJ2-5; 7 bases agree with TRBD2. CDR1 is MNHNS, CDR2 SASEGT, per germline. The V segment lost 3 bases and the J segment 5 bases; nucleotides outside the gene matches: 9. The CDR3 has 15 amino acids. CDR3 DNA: TGTGCCAGCAGTGAGAGCGGAATCGGGAGGGAGACCCAGTACTTC. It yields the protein CASSESGIGRETQYF.

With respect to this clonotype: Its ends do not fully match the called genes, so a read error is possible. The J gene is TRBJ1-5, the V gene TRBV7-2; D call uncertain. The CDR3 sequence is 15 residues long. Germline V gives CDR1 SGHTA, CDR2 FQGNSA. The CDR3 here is CASSRGLTSNLPQHF. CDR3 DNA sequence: TGTGCCAGCAGCCGCGGGCTGACGAGCAATCTGCCCCAGCATTTT.

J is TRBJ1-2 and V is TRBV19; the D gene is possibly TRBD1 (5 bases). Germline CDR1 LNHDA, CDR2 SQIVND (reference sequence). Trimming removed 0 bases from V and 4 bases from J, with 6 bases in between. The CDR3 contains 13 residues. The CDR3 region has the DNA TGTGCCAGTAGTATAGAGAGGGGCTATGGCTACACCTTC. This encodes CASSIERGYGYTF.

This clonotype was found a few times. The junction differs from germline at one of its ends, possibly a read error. CDR3 sequence: CASSEPWDSFGDF. The CDR3 region has the DNA TGTGCCAGCAGTGAGCCGTGGGATTCTTTTGGGGACTTC. This chain joins TRBV6-1 and TRBJ2-5; D call uncertain. This CDR3 is built from 13 residues. Germline CDR1 is MNHNS and CDR2 is SASEGT.

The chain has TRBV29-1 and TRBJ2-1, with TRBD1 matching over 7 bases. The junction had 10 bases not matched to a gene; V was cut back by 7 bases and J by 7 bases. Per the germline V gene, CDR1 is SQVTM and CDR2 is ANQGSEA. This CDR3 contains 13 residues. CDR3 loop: CSASNRGMNEQFF. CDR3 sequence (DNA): TGCAGCGCGAGCAACAGGGGAATGAATGAGCAGTTCTTC.

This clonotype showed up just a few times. The CDR3 DNA is TGTGCCAGCAGCTTAACCCAGCGGAGAGATACGCAGTATTTT. This translates into CASSLTQRRDTQYF. The rearrangement joins TRBV7-9 to TRBJ2-3, with D maybe TRBD2 (5 bases). The CDR3 has 14 amino acids. Trimming stripped 2 bases from V and 5 bases from J, with 11 bases between. Germline V gives CDR1 SEHNR, CDR2 FQNEAQ (reference sequence).

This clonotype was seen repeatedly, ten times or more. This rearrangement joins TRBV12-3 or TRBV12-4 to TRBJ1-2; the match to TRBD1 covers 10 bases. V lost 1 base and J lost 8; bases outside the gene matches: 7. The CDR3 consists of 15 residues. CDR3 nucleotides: TGTGCCAGCAGTTTAGTGACAGGGGGCGCCTACGGCTACACCTTC. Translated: CASSLVTGGAYGYTF.

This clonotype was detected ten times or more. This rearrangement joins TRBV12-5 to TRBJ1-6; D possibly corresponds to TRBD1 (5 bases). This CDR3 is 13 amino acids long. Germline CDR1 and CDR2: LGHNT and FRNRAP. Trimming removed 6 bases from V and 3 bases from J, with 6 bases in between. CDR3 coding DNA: TGTGCTAGTGGACAGGACTATAATTCACCCCTCCACTTT. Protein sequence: CASGQDYNSPLHF.

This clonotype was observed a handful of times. CDR3 sequence reads: CASSLGGSLDEQYV. The CDR3 DNA sequence: TGTGCCAGCAGCTTAGGCGGGAGTTTGGACGAGCAGTACGTC. This chain connects TRBV7-9 to TRBJ2-7; 7 bases align to TRBD2. The CDR3 runs 14 residues. The germline CDR1 and CDR2 sequences are SEHNR and FQNEAQ (reference sequence). The junction had 5 bases not matched to a gene; V was cut back by 1 base and J by 5 bases.

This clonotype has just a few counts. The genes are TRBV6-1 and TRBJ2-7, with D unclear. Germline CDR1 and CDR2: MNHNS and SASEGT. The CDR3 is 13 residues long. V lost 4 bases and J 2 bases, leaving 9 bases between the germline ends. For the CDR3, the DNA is TGTGCCAGCAGTGCGAGTTTACCCTACGAGCAGTACGTC. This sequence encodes CASSASLPYEQYV.

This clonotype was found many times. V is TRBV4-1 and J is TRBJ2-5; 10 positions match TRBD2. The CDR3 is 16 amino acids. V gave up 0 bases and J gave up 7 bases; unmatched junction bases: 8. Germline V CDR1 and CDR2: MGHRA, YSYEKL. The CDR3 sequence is CASSQDVSVAGGTQYF. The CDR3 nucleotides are TGCGCCAGCAGCCAAGATGTTTCGGTAGCGGGAGGGACCCAGTACTTC.

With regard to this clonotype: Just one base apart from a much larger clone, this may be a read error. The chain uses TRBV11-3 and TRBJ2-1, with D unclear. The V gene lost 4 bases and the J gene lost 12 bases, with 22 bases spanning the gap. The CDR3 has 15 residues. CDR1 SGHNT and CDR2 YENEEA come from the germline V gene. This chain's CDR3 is CASSSGSQSLVGQFF. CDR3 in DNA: TGTGCCAGCAGCTCCGGGTCCCAATCCTTGGTTGGGCAGTTCTTC.

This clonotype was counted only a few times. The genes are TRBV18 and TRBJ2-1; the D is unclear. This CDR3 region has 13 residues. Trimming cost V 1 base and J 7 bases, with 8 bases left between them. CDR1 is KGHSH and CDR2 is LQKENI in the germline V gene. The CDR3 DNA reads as TGTGCCAGCTCACCACTCGCCTGGAATGAGCAGTTCTTC. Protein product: CASSPLAWNEQFF.

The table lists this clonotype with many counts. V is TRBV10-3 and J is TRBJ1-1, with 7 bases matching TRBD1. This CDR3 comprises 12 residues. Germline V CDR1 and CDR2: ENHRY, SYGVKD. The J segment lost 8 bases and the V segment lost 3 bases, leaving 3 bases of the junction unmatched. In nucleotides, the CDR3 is TGTGCCATCAGTGACCCGGACAGGGAAGCTTTCTTT. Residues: CAISDPDREAFF.

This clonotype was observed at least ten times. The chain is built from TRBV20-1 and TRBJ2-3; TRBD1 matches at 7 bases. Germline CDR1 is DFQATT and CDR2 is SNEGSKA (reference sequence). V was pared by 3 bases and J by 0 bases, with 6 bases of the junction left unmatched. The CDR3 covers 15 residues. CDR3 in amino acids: CSARRGQASTDTQYF. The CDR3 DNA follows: TGCAGTGCTAGGAGAGGACAGGCTAGCACAGATACGCAGTATTTT.

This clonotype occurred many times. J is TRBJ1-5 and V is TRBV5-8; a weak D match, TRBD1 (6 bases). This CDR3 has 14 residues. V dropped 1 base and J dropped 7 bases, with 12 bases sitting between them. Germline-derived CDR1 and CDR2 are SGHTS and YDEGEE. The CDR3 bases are TGTGCCAGCAGCTTGCGCGGGGGCGGGCAGCCCCAGCATTTT. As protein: CASSLRGGGQPQHF. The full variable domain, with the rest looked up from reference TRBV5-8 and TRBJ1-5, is EAGVTQSPTHLIKTRGQQATLRCSPISGHTSVYWYQQALGLGLQFLLWYDEGEERNRGNFPPRFSGRQFPNYSSELNVNALELEDSALYLCASSLRGGGQPQHFGDGTRLSIL.

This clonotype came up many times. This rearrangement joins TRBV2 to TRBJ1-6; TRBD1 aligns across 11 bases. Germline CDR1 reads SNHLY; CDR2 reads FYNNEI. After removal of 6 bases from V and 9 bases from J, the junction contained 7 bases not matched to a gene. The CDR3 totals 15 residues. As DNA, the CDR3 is TGTGCCAGCAGACCCGGGACAGGGGGTCGTTCACCCCTCCACTTT. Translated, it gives CASRPGTGGRSPLHF.

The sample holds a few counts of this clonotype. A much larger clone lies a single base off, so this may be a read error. The CDR3: CASSTEGADGYTF. In nucleotides, the CDR3 is TGTGCCAGCAGCACTGAGGGGGCTGATGGCTACACCTTC. V usage is TRBV13 and J usage is TRBJ1-2; TRBD1 aligns across 7 bases. CDR3 length: 13 amino acids. The V segment lost 5 bases and the J segment 6 bases; nucleotides outside the gene matches: 6. CDR1 is PRHDT and CDR2 is FYEKMQ in the germline V gene (reference sequence).

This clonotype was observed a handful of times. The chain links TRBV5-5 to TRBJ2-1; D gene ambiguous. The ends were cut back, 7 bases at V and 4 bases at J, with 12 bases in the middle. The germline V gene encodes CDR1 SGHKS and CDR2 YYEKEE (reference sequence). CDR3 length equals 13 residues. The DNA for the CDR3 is TGTGCCAGCGCCGAGCCTCCTTACAATGAGCAGTTCTTC. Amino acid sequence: CASAEPPYNEQFF.